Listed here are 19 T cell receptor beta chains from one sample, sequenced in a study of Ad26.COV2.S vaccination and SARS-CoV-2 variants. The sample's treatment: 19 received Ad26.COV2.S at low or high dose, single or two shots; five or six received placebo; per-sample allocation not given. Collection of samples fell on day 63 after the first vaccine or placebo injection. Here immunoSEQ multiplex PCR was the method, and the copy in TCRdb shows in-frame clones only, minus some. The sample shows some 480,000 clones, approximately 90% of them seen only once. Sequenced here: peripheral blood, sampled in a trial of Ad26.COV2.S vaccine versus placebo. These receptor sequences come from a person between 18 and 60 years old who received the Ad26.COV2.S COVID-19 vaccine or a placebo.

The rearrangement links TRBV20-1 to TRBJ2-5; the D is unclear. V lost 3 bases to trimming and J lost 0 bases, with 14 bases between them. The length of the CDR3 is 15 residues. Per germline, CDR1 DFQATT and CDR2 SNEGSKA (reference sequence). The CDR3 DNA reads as TGCAGTGCTAGTAGGGAAACAGCGAACCAAGAGACCCAGTACTTC. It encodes CSASRETANQETQYF.

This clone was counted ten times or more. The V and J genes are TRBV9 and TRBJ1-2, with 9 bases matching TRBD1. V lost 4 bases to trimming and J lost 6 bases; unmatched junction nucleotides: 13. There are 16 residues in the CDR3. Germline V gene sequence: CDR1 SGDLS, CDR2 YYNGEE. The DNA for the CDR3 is TGTGCCAGCAGCCCTGACCCCCGAGGGACAGGGAATGGCTACACCTTC. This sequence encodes CASSPDPRGTGNGYTF. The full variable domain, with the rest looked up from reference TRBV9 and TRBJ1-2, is DSGVTQTPKHLITATGQRVTLRCSPRSGDLSVYWYQQSLDQGLQFLIQYYNGEERAKGNILERFSAQQFPDLHSELNLSSLELGDSALYFCASSPDPRGTGNGYTFGSGTRLTVV.

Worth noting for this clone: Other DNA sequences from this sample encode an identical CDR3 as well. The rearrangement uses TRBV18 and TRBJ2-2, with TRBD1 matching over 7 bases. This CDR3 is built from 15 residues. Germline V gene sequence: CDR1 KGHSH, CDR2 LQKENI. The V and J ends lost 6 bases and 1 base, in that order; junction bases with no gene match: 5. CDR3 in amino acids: CASSPRQGNTGELFF. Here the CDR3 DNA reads TGTGCCAGCTCCCCTAGACAGGGGAACACCGGGGAGCTGTTTTTT. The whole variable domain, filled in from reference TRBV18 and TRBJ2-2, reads NAGVMQNPRHLVRRRGQEARLRCSPMKGHSHVYWYRQLPEEGLKFMVYLQKENIIDESGMPKERFSAEFPKEGPSILRIQQVVRGDSAAYFCASSPRQGNTGELFFGEGSRLTVL.

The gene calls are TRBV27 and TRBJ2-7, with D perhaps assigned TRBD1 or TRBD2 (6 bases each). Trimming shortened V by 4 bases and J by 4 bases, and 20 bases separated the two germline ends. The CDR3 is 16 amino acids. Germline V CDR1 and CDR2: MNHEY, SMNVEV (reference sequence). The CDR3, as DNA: TGTGCCAGCAGTTACTCAAGGGGGGCCTTGTCTTACGAGCAGTACTTC. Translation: CASSYSRGALSYEQYF.

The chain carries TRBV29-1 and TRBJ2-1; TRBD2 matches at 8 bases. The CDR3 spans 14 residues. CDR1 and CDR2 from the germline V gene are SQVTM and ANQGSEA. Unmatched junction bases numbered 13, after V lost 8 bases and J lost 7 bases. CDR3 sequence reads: CSSPGIAGMNEQFF. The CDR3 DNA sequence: TGCAGCTCACCGGGAATAGCGGGAATGAATGAGCAGTTCTTC.

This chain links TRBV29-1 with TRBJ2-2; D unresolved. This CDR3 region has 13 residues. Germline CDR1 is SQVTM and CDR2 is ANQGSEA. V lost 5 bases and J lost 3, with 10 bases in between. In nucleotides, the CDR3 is TGCAGCGTTTCGGAGAGATACACCGGGGAGCTGTTTTTT. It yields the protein CSVSERYTGELFF.

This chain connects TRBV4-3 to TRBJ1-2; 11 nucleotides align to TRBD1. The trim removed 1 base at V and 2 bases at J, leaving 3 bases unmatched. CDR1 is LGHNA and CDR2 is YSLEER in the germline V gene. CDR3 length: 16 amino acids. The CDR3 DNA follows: TGCGCCAGCAGCCAAGGCGGGGACAGGGGGAACTATGGCTACACCTTC. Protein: CASSQGGDRGNYGYTF.

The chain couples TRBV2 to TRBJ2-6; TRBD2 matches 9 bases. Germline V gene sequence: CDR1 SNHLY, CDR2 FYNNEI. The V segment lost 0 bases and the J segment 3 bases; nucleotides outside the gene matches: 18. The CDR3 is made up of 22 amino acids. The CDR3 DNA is TGTGCCAGCAGTGAAGCGCGATCAAACACGGGCGGGAGGGCCAGTGGGGCCAACGTCCTGACTTTC. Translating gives CASSEARSNTGGRASGANVLTF.

CDR3 DNA: TGTGCCTTGAGGGGGGGCTCGTACACTGAAGCTTTCTTT. Amino acid sequence: CALRGGSYTEAFF. The chain has TRBV10-3 and TRBJ1-1; tentative D call: TRBD1 (6 bases). The CDR3 consists of 13 residues. With 11 bases removed from V and 3 bases from J, the gap between germline ends came to 16 bases. Looked up from germline, CDR1 is ENHRY and CDR2 is SYGVKD.

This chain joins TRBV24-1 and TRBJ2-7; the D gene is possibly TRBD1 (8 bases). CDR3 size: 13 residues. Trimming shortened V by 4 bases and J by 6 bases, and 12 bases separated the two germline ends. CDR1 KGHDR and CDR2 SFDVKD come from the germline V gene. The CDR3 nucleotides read TGTGCCACCAGTGAGCACAGGGGGGGCGAGCAGTACTTC. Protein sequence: CATSEHRGGEQYF.

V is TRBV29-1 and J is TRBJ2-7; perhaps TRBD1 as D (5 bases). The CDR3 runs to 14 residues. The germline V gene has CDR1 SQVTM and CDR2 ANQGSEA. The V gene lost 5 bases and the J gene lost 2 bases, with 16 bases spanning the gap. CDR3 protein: CSVKGAGPAYEQYF. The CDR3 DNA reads TGCAGCGTTAAAGGCGCAGGGCCTGCCTACGAGCAGTACTTC.

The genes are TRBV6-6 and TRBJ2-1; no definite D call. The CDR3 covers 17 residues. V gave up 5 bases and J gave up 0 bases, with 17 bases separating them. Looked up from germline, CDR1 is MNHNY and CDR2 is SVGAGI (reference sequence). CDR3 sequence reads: CASSPHLRTSSYNEQFF. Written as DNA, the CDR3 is TGTGCCAGCAGTCCCCATCTGCGGACCTCCTCCTACAATGAGCAGTTCTTC.

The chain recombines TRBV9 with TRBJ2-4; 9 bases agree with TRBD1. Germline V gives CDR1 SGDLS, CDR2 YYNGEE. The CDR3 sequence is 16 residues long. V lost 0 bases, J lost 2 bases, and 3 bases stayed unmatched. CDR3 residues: CASSVGGQGPKNIQYF. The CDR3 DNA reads TGTGCCAGCAGCGTAGGGGGACAGGGTCCCAAAAACATTCAGTACTTC.

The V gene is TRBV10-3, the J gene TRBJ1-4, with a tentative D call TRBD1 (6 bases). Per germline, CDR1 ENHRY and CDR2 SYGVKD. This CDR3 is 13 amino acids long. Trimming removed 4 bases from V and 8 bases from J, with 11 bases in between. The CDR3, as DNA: TGTGCCATCAGTGTGAACAGGGACGAAAAACTGTTTTTT. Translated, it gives CAISVNRDEKLFF.

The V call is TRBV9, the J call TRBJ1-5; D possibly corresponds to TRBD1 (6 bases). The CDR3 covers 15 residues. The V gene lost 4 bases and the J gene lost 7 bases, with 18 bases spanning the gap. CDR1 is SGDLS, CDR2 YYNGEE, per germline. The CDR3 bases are TGTGCCAGCAGCCGGGGGCGACAGAACGGACAGCCCCAGCATTTT. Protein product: CASSRGRQNGQPQHF.

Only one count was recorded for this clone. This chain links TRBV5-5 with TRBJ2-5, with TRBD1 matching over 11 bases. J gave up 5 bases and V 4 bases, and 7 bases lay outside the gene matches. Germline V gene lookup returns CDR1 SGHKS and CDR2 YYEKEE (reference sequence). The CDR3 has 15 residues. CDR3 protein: CASSRTGGSGETQYF. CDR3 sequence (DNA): TGTGCCAGCAGCAGGACAGGGGGCAGTGGGGAGACCCAGTACTTC.

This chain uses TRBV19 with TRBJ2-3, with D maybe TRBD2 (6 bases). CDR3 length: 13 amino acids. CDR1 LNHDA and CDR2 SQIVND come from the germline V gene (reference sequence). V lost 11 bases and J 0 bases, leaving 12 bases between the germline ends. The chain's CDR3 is CAAGLGSTDTQYF. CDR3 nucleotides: TGTGCCGCGGGACTGGGGAGCACAGATACGCAGTATTTT. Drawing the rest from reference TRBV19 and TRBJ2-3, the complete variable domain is DGGITQSPKYLFRKEGQNVTLSCEQNLNHDAMYWYRQDPGQGLRLIYYSQIVNDFQKGDIAEGYSVSREKKESFPLTVTSAQKNPTAFYLCAAGLGSTDTQYFGPGTRLTVL.

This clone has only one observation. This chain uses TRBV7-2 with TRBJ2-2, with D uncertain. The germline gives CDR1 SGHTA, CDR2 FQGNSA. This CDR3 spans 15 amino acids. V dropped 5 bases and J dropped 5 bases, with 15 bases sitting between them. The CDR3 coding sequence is TGTGCCAGCAGCGCACAGTTAGGGTTAACCGGGGAGCTGTTTTTT. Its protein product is CASSAQLGLTGELFF.

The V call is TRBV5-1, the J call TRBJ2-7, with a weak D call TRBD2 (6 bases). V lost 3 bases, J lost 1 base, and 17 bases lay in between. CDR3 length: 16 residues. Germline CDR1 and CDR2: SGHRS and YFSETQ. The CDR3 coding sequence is TGCGCCAGCAGCTCGGGGGAGAAGACTCGTTCCTACGAGCAGTACTTC. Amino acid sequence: CASSSGEKTRSYEQYF.